This entry features one T cell receptor (beta chain) sequence. A few counts support this clonotype. No antigen is known for it. No qualities accompany the bases; no much larger clone lies one base away. Sequencing was performed on an Illumina HiSeq 1500. TCRdb took the public reads, trimmed them with fastp at Q25, ran MiXCR for clone calling and kept in-frame beta chains. Every CDR3 protein is listed once, alongside the most common genes and DNA of its rows. For this sample the table gives approximately 280,000 distinct CDR3 sequences, of which roughly a fifth were detected only once. The top ten clones comprise about 20% of the sample. The sample comes from a study of T cell repertoires in cytomegalovirus infection (dated by TCRdb to between 2018 and 2021). Notes on the research overall: The peptide stimulations were aimed at well-studied HLA-B-restricted epitopes as well as recently identified HLA-C-restricted CMV epitopes, whose presentation resists viral immunomodulation. Because public TCR beta signatures pointed to carriage of CMV infection together with the matching HLA type, the HLA type of each donor mattered for the analysis. Overall results and qualifications from the work: In both this cohort and an independent roughly 330-donor cohort, the cumulative frequency of public TCR beta family members distinguished carriers of CMV infection plus the relevant HLA type. The ex vivo response was dominated by HLA-C-restricted CMV-specific TCR beta clonotypes, which also provided the single most frequent clonotype in two of eight donors.

From the cysteine through the phenylalanine, the CDR3 covers 13 amino acids. This entry keeps only the CDR3 DNA: 39 bases, framed from base 1. V sheds 3 bases and J sheds 5 bases, leaving 10 bases between their ends. CDR1 and CDR2 are drawn from the germline V gene: SGHVT, SQSDAQ. Per the publication, the treatment or condition label means: in vitro stimulation with specific CMV peptide epitopes to enrich CMV-specific T cells. The receptor was derived from a human donor in good health (CMV status not recorded). Some clones in this sample may be carry-over from other donors' samples. The sequence joins TRBV7-4 to TRBJ1-2; the D gene remains uncertain. The sequencing used cultured PBMCs, collected from culture after CMV antigen stimulation. The nucleotides are TGTGCCAGCAGCTTGGAGGGAAAATATGGCTACACCTTC. The resulting protein is CASSLEGKYGYTF.